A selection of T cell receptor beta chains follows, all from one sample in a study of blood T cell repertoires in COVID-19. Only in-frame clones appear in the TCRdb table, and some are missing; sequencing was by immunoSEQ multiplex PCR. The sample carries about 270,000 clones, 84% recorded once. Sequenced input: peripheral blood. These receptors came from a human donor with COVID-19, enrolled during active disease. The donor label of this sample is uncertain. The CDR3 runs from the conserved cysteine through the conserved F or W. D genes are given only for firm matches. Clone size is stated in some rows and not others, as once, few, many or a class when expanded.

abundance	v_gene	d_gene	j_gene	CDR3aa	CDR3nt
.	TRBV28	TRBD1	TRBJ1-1	CASSLSGDRGEAFF	TGTGCCAGCAGTTTATCGGGGGACAGGGGTGAAGCTTTCTTT
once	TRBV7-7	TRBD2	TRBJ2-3	CASSIGLASRTDTQYF	TGTGCTAGCAGCATTGGACTAGCTTCCCGGACAGATACGCAGTATTTT
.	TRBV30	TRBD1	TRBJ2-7	CAWNDRAEQYF	TGTGCCTGGAACGACAGGGCCGAGCAGTACTTC
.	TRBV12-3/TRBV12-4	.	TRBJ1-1	CASSFGGRSEAFF	TGTGCCAGCAGTTTCGGGGGTCGGAGTGAAGCTTTCTTT
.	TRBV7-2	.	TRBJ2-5	CASSWASAGETQYF	TGTGCCAGCAGCTGGGCTAGCGCGGGGGAGACCCAGTACTTC
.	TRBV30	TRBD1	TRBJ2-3	CASGGTGGTDTQYF	TGTGCTAGCGGTGGGACAGGGGGCACAGATACGCAGTATTTT
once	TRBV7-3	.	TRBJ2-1	CASSFSPPDNEQFF	TGTGCCAGCAGCTTTTCGCCCCCGGACAATGAGCAGTTCTTC
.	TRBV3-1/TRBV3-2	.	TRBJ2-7	CASSQDGRGYEQYF	TGTGCCAGCAGCCAAGATGGTCGGGGTTACGAGCAGTACTTC
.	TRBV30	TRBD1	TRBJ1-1	CAWRGQGAGVAFF	TGTGCCTGGAGGGGACAGGGGGCCGGGGTAGCTTTCTTT
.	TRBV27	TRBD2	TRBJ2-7	CASSRGLAVYYEQYF	TGTGCCAGCAGTCGGGGACTAGCGGTTTACTACGAGCAGTACTTC
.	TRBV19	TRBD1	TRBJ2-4	CASSTGQDDDIQYF	TGTGCCAGTAGTACGGGACAGGACGATGACATTCAGTACTTC
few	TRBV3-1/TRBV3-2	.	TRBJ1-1	CASSPPEGMAFF	TGTGCCAGCAGCCCCCCTGAGGGAATGGCTTTCTTT
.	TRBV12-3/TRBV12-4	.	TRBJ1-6	CASSPNPDSPLHF	TGTGCCAGCAGCCCTAACCCGGATTCACCCCTCCACTTT
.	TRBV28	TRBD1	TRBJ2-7	CASSKLPGQGFDEQYF	TGTGCCAGCAGCAAACTTCCGGGACAGGGTTTCGACGAGCAGTACTTC
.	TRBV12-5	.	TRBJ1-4	CASGLGDRVTNEKLFF	TGTGCTAGTGGTTTGGGCGATCGGGTAACTAATGAAAAACTGTTTTTT
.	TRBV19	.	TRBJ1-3	CASSIWPGNTIYF	TGTGCCAGTAGTATTTGGCCCGGAAACACCATATATTTT
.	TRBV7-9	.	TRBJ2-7	CASSSISRSQRHEQYF	TGTGCCAGCAGTTCTATAAGCCGGTCGCAACGCCACGAGCAGTACTTC
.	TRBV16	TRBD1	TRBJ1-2	CASSQSGGAATGGYTF	TGTGCCAGCAGCCAATCAGGGGGCGCCGCAACGGGAGGCTACACCTTC
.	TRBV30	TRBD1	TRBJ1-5	CAWSVWGQGGYDNQPQHF	TGTGCCTGGAGTGTTTGGGGTCAAGGGGGCTATGACAATCAGCCCCAGCATTTT
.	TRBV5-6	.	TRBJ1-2	CASSSPTGENDPTYGYTF	TGTGCCAGCAGCTCCCCCACAGGAGAGAATGATCCAACCTATGGCTACACCTTC
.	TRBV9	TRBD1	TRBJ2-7	CASSRQGGQYEQYF	TGTGCCAGCAGCCGACAGGGGGGTCAGTACGAGCAGTACTTC
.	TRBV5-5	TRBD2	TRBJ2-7	CASSLDGSGAPYEQYF	TGTGCCAGCAGCTTGGATGGTAGCGGGGCCCCCTACGAGCAGTACTTC
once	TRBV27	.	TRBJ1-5	CASRGEPGGGRNQPQHF	TGTGCCAGCAGAGGGGAACCCGGGGGGGGTCGGAATCAGCCCCAGCATTTT
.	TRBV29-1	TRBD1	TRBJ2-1	CSVGRARDRGRTGGYNEQFF	TGCAGCGTTGGGAGGGCCCGGGACAGGGGGCGCACGGGCGGTTACAATGAGCAGTTCTTC
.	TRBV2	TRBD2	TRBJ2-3	CASTRASGIASDTQYF	TGTGCCAGCACCCGAGCTAGCGGGATAGCATCAGATACGCAGTATTTT
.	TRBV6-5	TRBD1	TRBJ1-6	CASSQLTGTGSPLHF	TGTGCCAGCAGCCAGTTGACAGGGACCGGTTCACCCCTCCACTTT
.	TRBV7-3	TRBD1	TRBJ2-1	CASSLDRGAYNEQFF	TGTGCCAGCAGCTTAGACAGGGGGGCCTACAATGAGCAGTTCTTC
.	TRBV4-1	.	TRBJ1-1	CASSQVGQQPNTEAFF	TGCGCCAGCAGCCAAGTGGGACAACAGCCGAACACTGAAGCTTTCTTT
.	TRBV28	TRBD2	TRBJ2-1	CASSLLAGGLNEQFF	TGTGCCAGCAGTTTACTAGCGGGAGGGCTCAATGAGCAGTTCTTC
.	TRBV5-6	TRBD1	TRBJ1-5	CASSLLGQAGSNQPQHF	TGTGCCAGCAGCTTGCTGGGACAGGCTGGAAGCAATCAGCCCCAGCATTTT
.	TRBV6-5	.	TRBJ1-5	CASHRTVDQPQHF	TGTGCCAGTCATAGGACAGTCGATCAGCCCCAGCATTTT
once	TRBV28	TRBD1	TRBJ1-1	CATTGGLHTEAFF	TGTGCCACCACAGGGGGGCTCCACACTGAAGCTTTCTTT
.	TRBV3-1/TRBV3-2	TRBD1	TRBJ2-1	CASSQSTGPYNEQFF	TGTGCCAGCAGCCAATCGACAGGGCCCTACAATGAGCAGTTCTTC
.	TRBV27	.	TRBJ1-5	CASSLGRVGNQPQHF	TGTGCCAGCAGTTTAGGCAGGGTAGGCAATCAGCCCCAGCATTTT
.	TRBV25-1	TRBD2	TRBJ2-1	CASSATSVFSNEQFF	TGTGCCAGCAGTGCAACTAGCGTATTCTCCAATGAGCAGTTCTTC
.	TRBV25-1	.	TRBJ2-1	CASSDFGAMSSYNEQFF	TGTGCCAGCAGTGATTTTGGGGCAATGAGCTCCTACAATGAGCAGTTCTTC
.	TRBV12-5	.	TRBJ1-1	CASGPPMTTSGDTEAFF	TGTGCTAGTGGCCCCCCTATGACAACCTCGGGAGACACTGAAGCTTTCTTT
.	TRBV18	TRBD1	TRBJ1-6	CASAPGTDNSPLHF	TGTGCCAGCGCGCCCGGGACAGACAATTCACCCCTCCACTTT
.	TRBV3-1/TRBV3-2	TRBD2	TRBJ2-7	CASGLAGDEQYF	TGTGCCAGCGGACTAGCGGGAGACGAGCAGTACTTC
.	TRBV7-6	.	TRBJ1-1	CASSSAHPTLNTEAFF	TGTGCCAGCAGCTCCGCGCATCCCACCTTGAACACTGAAGCTTTCTTT
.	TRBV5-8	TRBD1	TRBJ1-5	CASSLTGQGGSQPQHF	TGTGCCAGCAGCCTTACAGGACAGGGGGGTAGTCAGCCCCAGCATTTT